This T cell receptor (beta chain) emerged from a study of beta chain features in type 1 diabetes. In regard to this clone: Its antigen is not known.

Every participating donor gave one draw, a heparinised blood sample averaging approximately 110 mL. Sorted CD4+ subsets: naive, central memory, regulatory, stem cell-like memory (CD45RO/CCR7/CD25/CD127/CD95/CD27 panel). The germline V gene encodes CDR1 SGHAT and CDR2 FQNNGV. The CDR3 sequence is 16 residues long. After removal of 5 bases from V and 1 base from J, the junction contained 4 bases not matched to a gene. Study-level results: The similarity of naive, central memory and Treg TCRB repertoires appeared greater among patients than among healthy donors.

Sequencing targeted expressed TCRB transcripts, as all isolated RNA had been reverse transcribed. Here immunoSEQ multiplex PCR was the method, and the copy in TCRdb shows in-frame clones only, minus some. The sample lists over 700,000 clones; under 20% were seen once. Specimen: naive CD4+ T cells from blood. The chain joins TRBV11-2 to TRBJ2-1; 11 positions match TRBD1. The TCR sequence derives from a woman aged 18 to 35 in good health. The DNA of the CDR3 is TGTGCCAGCAGCCAGGGGGACAGGGGGTCCTACAATGAGCAGTTCTTC. It is translated as CASSQGDRGSYNEQFF.